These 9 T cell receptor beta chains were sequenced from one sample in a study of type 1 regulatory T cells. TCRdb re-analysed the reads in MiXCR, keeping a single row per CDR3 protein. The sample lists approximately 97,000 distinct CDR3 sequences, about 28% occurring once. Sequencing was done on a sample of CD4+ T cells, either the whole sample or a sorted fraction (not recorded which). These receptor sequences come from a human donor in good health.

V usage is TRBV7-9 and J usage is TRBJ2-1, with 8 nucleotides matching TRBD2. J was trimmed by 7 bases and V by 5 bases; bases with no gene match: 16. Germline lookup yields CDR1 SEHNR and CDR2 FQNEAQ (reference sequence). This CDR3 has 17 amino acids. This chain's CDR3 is CASSPGAGREALNEQFF. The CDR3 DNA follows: TGTGCCAGCAGCCCCGGCGCGGGGCGGGAGGCTCTAAATGAGCAGTTCTTC.

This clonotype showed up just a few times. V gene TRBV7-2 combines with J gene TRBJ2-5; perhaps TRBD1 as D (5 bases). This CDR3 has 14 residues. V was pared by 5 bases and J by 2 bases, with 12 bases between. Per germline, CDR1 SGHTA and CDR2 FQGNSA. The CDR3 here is CASSVYRLQETQYF. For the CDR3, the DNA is TGTGCCAGCAGCGTATACAGGTTACAAGAGACCCAGTACTTC.

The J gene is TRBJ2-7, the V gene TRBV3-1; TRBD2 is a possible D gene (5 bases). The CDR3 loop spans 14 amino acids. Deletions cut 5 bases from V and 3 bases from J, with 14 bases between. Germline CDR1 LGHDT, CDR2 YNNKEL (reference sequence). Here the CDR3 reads CASSGGGRIYEQYF. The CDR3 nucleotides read TGTGCCAGCAGCGGTGGAGGCCGTATCTACGAGCAGTACTTC.

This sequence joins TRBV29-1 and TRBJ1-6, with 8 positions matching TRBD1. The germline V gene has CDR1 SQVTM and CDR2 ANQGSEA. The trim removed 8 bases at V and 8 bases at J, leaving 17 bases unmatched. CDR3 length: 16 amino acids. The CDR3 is CSPGARQGAAHSPLHF. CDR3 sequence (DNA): TGCAGCCCTGGGGCGAGGCAGGGGGCGGCCCATTCACCCCTCCACTTT.

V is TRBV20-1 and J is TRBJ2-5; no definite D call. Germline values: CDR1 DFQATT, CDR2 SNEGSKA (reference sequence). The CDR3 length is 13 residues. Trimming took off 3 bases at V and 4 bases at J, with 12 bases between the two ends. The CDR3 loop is CSASVGRLETQYF. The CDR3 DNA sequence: TGCAGTGCTAGCGTGGGCAGATTAGAGACCCAGTACTTC.

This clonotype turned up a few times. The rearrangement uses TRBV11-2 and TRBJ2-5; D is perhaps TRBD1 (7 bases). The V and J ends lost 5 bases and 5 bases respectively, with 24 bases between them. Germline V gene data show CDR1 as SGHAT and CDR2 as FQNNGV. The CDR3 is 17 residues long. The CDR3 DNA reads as TGTGCCAGCAGCCCGGGGGTACAGGGGCGATCCCATGAGACCCAGTACTTC. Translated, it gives CASSPGVQGRSHETQYF.

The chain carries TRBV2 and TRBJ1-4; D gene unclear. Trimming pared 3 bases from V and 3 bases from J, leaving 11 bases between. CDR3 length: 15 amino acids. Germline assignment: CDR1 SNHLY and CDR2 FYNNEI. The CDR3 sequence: CASSEVERSNEKLFF. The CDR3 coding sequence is TGTGCCAGCAGTGAGGTGGAGCGGTCTAATGAAAAACTGTTTTTT.

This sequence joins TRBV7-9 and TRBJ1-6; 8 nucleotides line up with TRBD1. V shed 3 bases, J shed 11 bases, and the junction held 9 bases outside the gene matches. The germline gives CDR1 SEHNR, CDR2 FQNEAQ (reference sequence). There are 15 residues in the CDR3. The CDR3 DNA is TGTGCCAGCAGCTTGGACCGGACAGGGTTGACACCCCTCCACTTT. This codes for CASSLDRTGLTPLHF. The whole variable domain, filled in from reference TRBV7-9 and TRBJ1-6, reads DTGVSQNPRHKITKRGQNVTFRCDPISEHNRLYWYRQTLGQGPEFLTYFQNEAQLEKSRLLSDRFSAERPKGSFSTLEIQRTEQGDSAMYLCASSLDRTGLTPLHFGNGTRLTVT.

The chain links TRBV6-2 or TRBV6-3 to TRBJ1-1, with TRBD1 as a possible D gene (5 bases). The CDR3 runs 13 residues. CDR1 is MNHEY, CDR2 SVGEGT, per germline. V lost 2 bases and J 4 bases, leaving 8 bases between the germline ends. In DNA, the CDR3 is TGTGCCAGCAGTTACGCAGGGAGCACTGAAGCTTTCTTT. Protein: CASSYAGSTEAFF.